This TCR beta chain came from a study of blood T cells in healthy people across ages. General study points: Any conclusive comparison of naive versus antigen-experienced cells was prevented by using unsorted PBMCs. Roughly linearly, TCR beta diversity per million T cells fell as age increased.

V was shortened by 3 bases and J by 2 bases, with 11 bases between the two germline ends. CDR3 length: 14 amino acids. Extracted total RNA amounted to at least 5.5 micrograms for each sample. Next came a second PCR, run for about 6 to 11 cycles, which used a sample-barcoded 5' primer along with a J-beta primer mix. TCRdb re-called the 5' RACE reads with MiXCR, one entry per CDR3 protein. The sample records fewer than 1,000,000 distinct CDR3 sequences, 46% being singletons. This clonotype was picked up a small number of times. Its target is unknown. The clonotype was recovered from a man of 80 years or more in good health. V gene TRBV12-3 or TRBV12-4 combines with J gene TRBJ2-7; a weak D match, TRBD2 (5 bases). Sequences were obtained from blood. The chain's CDR3 is CASSLTAGPYEQYF. The CDR3, as DNA: TGTGCCAGCAGTTTGACCGCGGGCCCCTACGAGCAGTACTTC.